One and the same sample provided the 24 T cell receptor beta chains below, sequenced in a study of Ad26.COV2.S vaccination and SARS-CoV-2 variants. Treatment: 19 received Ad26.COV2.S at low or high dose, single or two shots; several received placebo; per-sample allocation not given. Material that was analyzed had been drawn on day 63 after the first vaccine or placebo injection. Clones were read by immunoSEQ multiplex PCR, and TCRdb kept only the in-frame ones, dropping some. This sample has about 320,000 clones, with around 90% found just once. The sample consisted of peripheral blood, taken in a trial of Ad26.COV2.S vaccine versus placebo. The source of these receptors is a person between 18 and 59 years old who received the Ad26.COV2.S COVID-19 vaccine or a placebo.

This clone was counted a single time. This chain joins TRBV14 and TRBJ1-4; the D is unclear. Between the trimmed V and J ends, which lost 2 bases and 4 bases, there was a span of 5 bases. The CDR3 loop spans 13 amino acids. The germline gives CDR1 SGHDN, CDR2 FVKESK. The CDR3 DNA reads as TGTGCCAGCAGCCAACAACTTAATGAAAAACTGTTTTTT. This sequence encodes CASSQQLNEKLFF.

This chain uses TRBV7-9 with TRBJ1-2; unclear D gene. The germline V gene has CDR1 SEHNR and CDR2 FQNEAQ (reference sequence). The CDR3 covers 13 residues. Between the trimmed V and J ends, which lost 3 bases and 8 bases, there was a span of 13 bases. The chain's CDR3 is CASSFPAGEGYTF. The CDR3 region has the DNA TGTGCCAGCAGCTTTCCCGCTGGGGAGGGCTACACCTTC.

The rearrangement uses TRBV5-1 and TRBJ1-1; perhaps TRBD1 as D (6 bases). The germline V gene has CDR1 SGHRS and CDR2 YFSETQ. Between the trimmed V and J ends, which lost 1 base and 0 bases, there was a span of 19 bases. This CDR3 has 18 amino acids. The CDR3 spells CASSLRGGGGGMNTEAFF. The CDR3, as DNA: TGCGCCAGCAGCTTGCGTGGTGGGGGAGGGGGAATGAACACTGAAGCTTTCTTT. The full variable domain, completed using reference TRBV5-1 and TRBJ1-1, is KAGVTQTPRYLIKTRGQQVTLSCSPISGHRSVSWYQQTPGQGLQFLFEYFSETQRNKGNFPGRFSGRQFSNSRSEMNVSTLELGDSALYLCASSLRGGGGGMNTEAFFGQGTRLTVV.

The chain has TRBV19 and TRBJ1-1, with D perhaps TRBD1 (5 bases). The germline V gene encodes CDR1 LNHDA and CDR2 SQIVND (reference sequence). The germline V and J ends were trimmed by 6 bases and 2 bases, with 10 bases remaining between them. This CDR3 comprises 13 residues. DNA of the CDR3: TGTGCCAGTAGGGACACAAAAAACACTGAAGCTTTCTTT. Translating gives CASRDTKNTEAFF.

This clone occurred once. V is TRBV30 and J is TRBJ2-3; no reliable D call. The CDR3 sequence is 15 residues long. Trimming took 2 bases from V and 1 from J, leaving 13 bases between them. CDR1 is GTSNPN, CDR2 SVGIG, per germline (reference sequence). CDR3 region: CAWSIGRPGTDTQYF. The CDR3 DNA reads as TGTGCCTGGAGTATCGGCAGGCCGGGCACAGATACGCAGTATTTT.

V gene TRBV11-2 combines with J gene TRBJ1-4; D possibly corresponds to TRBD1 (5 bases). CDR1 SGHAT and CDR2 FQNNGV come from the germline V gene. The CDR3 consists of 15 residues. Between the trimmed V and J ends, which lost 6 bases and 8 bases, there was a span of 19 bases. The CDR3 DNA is TGTGCCAGCAGTGTCGGGTACACGGGGGAGGAAAAACTGTTTTTT. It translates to CASSVGYTGEEKLFF.

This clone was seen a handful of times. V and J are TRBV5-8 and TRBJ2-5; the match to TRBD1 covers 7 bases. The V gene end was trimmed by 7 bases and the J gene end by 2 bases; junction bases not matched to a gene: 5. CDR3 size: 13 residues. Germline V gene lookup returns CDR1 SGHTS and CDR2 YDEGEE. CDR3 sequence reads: CASVTGFQETQYF. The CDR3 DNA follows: TGTGCCAGCGTGACAGGGTTTCAAGAGACCCAGTACTTC.

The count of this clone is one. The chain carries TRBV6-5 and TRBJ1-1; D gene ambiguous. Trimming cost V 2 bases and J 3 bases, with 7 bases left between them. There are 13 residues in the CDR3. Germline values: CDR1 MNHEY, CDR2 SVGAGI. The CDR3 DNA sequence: TGTGCCAGCAGTTACGGCCTGGACACTGAAGCTTTCTTT. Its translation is CASSYGLDTEAFF.

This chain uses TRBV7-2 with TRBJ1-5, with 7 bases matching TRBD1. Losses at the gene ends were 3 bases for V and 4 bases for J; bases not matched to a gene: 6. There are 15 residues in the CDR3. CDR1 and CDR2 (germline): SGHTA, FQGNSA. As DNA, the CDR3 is TGTGCCAGCAGCTTTGGGGACAGACCTAATCAGCCCCAGCATTTT. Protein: CASSFGDRPNQPQHF. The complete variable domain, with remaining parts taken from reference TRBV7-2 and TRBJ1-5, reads GAGVSQSPSNKVTEKGKDVELRCDPISGHTALYWYRQSLGQGLEFLIYFQGNSAPDKSGLPSDRFSAERTGGSVSTLTIQRTQQEDSAVYLCASSFGDRPNQPQHFGDGTRLSIL.

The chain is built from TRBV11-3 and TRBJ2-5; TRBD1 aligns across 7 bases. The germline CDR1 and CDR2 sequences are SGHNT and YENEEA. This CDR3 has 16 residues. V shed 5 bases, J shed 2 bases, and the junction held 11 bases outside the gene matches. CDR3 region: CASSTYQGVRQETQYF. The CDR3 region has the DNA TGTGCCAGCAGCACTTATCAGGGGGTACGTCAAGAGACCCAGTACTTC. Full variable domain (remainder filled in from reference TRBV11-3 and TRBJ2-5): EAGVVQSPRYKIIEKKQPVAFWCNPISGHNTLYWYLQNLGQGPELLIRYENEEAVDDSQLPKDRFSAERLKGVDSTLKIQPAELGDSAVYLCASSTYQGVRQETQYFGPGTRLLVL.

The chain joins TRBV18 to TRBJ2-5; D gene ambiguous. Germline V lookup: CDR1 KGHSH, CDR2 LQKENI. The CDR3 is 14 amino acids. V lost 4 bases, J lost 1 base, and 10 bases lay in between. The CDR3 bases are TGTGCCAGCTCACAAGGGATTGGCCAAGAGACCCAGTACTTC. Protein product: CASSQGIGQETQYF.

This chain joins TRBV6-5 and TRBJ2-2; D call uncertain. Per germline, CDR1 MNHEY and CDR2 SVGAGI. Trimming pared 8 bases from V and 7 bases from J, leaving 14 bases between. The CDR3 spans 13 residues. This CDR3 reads CASSPRLIGELFF. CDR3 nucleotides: TGTGCCAGCTCCCCCCGGCTCATCGGGGAGCTGTTTTTT.

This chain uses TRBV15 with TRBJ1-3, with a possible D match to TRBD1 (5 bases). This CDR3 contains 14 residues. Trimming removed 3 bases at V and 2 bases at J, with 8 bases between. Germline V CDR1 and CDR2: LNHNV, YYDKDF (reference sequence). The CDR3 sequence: CATSSPRAGNTIYF. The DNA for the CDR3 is TGTGCCACCAGCAGTCCCAGGGCTGGAAACACCATATATTTT.

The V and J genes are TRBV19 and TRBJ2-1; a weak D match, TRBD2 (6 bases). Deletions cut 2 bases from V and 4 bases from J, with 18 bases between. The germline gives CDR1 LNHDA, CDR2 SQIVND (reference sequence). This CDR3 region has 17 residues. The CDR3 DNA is TGTGCCAGTAGTATATTCCCTAGCGCCCTAGCTTACAATGAGCAGTTCTTC. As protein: CASSIFPSALAYNEQFF.

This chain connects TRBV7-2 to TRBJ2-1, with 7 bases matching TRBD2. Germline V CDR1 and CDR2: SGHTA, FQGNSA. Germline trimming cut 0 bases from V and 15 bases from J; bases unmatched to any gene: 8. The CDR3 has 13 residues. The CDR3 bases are TGTGCCAGCAGCTTAGCCGGAGAGGGGAGGGTGTTCTTC. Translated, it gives CASSLAGEGRVFF.

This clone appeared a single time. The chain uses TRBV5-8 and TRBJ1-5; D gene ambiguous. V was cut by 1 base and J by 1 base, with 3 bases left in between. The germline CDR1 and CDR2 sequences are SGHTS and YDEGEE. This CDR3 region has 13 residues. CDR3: CASSLLSNQPQHF. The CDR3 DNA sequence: TGTGCCAGCAGCTTGTTGAGCAATCAGCCCCAGCATTTT.

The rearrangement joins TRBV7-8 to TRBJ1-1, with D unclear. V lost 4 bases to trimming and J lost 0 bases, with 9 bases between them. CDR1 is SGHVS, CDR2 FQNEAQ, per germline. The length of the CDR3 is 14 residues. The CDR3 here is CASSSSWMNTEAFF. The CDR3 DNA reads TGTGCCAGCAGCTCATCCTGGATGAACACTGAAGCTTTCTTT.

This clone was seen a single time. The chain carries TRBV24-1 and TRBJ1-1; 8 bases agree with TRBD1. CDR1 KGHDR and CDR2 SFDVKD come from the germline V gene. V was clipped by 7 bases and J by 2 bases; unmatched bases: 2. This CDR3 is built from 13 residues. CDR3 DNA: TGTGCCACCAGGACAGGGGAAAACACTGAAGCTTTCTTT. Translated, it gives CATRTGENTEAFF.

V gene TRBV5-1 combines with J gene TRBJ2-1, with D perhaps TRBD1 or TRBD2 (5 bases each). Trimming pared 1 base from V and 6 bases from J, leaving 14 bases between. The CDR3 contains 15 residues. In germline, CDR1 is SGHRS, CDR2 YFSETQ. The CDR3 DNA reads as TGCGCCAGCAGCTTGATGATTGGGGGTAGCAATGAGCAGTTCTTC. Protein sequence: CASSLMIGGSNEQFF.

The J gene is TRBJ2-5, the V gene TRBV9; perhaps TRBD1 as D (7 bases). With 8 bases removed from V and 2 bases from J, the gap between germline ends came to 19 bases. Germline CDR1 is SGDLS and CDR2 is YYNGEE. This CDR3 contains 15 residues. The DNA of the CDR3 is TGTGCCAGTTCAGCAGGGGGGATTGGGCAAGAGACCCAGTACTTC. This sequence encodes CASSAGGIGQETQYF.

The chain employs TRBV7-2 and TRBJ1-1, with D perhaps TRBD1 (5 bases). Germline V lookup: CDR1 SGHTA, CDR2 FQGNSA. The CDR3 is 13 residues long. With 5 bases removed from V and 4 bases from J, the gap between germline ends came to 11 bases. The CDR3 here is CASSPYGGTEAFF. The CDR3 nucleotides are TGTGCCAGCAGCCCCTATGGGGGCACTGAAGCTTTCTTT.

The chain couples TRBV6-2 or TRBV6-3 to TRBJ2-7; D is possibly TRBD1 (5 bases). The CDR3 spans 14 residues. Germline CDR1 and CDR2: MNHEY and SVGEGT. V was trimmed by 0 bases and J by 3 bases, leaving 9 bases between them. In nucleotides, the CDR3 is TGTGCCAGCAGTTACTCCGAGCAGGGCTACGAGCAGTACGTC. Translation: CASSYSEQGYEQYV.

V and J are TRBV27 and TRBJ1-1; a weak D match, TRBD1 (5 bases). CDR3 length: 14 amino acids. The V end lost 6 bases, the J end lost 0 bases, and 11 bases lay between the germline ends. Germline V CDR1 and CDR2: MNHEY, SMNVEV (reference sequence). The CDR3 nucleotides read TGTGCCAGCAGCCTGGGGCAAGTGAACACTGAAGCTTTCTTT. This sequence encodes CASSLGQVNTEAFF.

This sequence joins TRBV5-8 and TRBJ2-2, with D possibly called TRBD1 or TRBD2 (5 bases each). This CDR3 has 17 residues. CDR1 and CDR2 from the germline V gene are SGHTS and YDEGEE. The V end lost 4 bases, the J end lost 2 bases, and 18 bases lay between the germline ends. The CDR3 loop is CASSDPGTAINTGELFF. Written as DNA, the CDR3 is TGTGCCAGCAGCGACCCCGGGACCGCAATCAACACCGGGGAGCTGTTTTTT.